This T cell receptor beta chain is from a study of blood T cell repertoires in COVID-19 (TCRdb year 2020). In the study overall: Samples from collaborators originated in the United States, Italy and Spain and spanned both the acute and convalescent phases of COVID-19. The repertoires were released in a freely available public database intended as a resource for research on the immune response to SARS-CoV-2. Samples came from the ongoing ImmuneRACE study (first 160 participants) plus 1,254 subjects from 6 global collaborators. The material from the prospective study consisted of cDNA or gDNA derived from T cells, B-cell-depleted T cells, or PBMCs. Where available, HLA class I and class II types were obtained from metadata supplied by the sample provider rather than from assay-based typing. Subjects who had been exposed to COVID-19, were actively infected with it, or had recovered from it provided the deeply sampled blood TCRbeta repertoires that made up the dataset. Nearly every sample came with metadata listing a de-identified subject ID, COVID-19 status, age in years and sex. The investigation overall reported the following: The quantity of clinical and demographic metadata differed by source and by participant and was supplied without curation.

Participants in the prospective study were enrolled through a virtual design, were aged about 18 to 90 years, and lived in about two dozen United States geographic areas. In the prospective study, cohorts were assigned on the basis of participant-reported clinical history obtained from a screening survey and a study questionnaire. A participant counted as exposed if, within 2 weeks of entering the study, that participant had been in contact with someone who had a PCR-confirmed or clinician-diagnosed COVID-19 case. In the prospective study, whole blood, serum and a nasopharyngeal or oropharyngeal swab were collected from each participant by mobile phlebotomists. Additional blood draws and questionnaires over an approximately 2-month period could optionally be provided by prospective study participants. Before DNA extraction, blood samples from the prospective study were shipped at room temperature or frozen.

Trimming takes 5 bases off V and 1 base off J; junction bases not matched to a gene: 4. The CDR3 sequence holds 14 residues, the cysteine and phenylalanine included. The only DNA kept is the CDR3, 42 bases in frame from the first base. CDR1 is given as SEHNR and CDR2 as FQNEAQ, both from the germline V gene (reference sequence). TCRbeta CDR3 regions were amplified from genomic DNA by means of the immunoSEQ Assay, a bias-controlled multiplex PCR. Concerning the study's data processing: The number of nucleated cells in each sample was estimated by amplification of reference gene primers within the assay. To quantify the absolute abundance of each unique TCRbeta CDR3 rearrangement, sequence reads were collapsed and filtered. Productive Simpson clonality was computed per sample as the square root of Simpson's diversity index over productive rearrangements. Here the immuneACCESS table is served through TCRdb, limited to in-frame sequences with V and J called. Missing clones are a known gap in these copies; in checked studies unresolved V genes cover under half, and the rest lacks a known reason. V, J and clone size were drawn from that table, and D and trimming were deduced from the DNA. The sample table shows about 220,000 clones, and 90% are seen once. The ten most abundant clones make up about 14% of the sample.

Concerning this clone: What this receptor recognizes is not known. There are no base qualities to consult, and no much larger clone falls within one base.

The TCR sequence derives from a man in his thirties or forties who had been exposed to COVID-19. The sequence links TRBV7-9 to TRBJ1-1, with TRBD1 matching 7 junction bases. The sequenced sample was PBMCs or T cells enriched from blood (not recorded which). For the CDR3, the sequence is CASSLQGGNTEAFF. In nucleotide form, the sequence is TGTGCCAGCAGCCTGCAGGGGGGGAACACTGAAGCTTTCTTT. The CDR3, completed at both ends by the reference TRBV7-9 and TRBJ1-1 genes, gives the full variable domain DTGVSQNPRHKITKRGQNVTFRCDPISEHNRLYWYRQTLGQGPEFLTYFQNEAQLEKSRLLSDRFSAERPKGSFSTLEIQRTEQGDSAMYLCASSLQGGNTEAFFGQGTRLTVV.